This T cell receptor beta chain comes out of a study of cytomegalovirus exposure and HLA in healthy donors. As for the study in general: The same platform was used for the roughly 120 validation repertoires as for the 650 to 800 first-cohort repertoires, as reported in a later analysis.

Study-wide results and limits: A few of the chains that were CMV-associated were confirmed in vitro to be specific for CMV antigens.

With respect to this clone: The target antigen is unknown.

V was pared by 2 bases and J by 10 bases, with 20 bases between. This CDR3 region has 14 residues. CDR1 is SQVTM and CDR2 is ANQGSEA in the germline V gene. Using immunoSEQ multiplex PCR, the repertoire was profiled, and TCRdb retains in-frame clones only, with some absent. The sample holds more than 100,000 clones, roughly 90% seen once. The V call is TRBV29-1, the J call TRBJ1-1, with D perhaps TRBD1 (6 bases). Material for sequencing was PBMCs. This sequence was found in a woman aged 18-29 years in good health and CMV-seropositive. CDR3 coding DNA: TGCAGCGTTGAATCGGTGGAGGGGGGGCGCGCAGCTTTCTTT. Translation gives CSVESVEGGRAAFF.